The present T cell receptor beta chain was sequenced within a study of blood T cells in healthy people across ages. Per individual sample, total RNA of at least 5.5 micrograms was extracted. Per the germline V gene, CDR1 is MNHEY and CDR2 is SMNVEV (reference sequence). This CDR3 spans 15 amino acids. Trimming at V came to 6 bases and at J to 2 bases, leaving 6 bases not matched to a gene. Primed by a sample-barcoded 5' primer and a J-beta primer mix, a second PCR proceeded for 7 to 11 cycles. A template-switch adaptor containing 12 random nucleotides labeled each cDNA molecule. TCRdb recomputed calls from the 5' RACE reads with MiXCR, one row per CDR3 protein. Here the sample spans roughly 1,300,000 distinct CDR3 sequences, 45% to 70% being singletons.

Sequencing was done on a sample of blood. V usage is TRBV27 and J usage is TRBJ2-7; 11 positions match TRBD2. The source of this sequence is a man aged 18 to 29 in good health. The CDR3 DNA follows: TGTGCCAGCAGGGAGGGACTAGCGGCAACCTACGAGCAGTACTTC. Translated: CASREGLAATYEQYF.